The clone carrying this T cell receptor (beta chain) was observed at least ten times. Its matching antigen is unknown. The entry originates in a study of spatial heterogeneity in lung cancer. Study-level background: In raw reads, more than 9.5 appearances on average were recorded for each unique TCR and UMI combination. Overall study results and limits: Ubiquitous, expanded tumor-derived TCRs were more frequently observed in blood at resection than at follow-up.

Time point described: sample taken at primary tumor resection. TCRs were sequenced from unsorted whole RNA of tumor, nontumor lung or PBMC. The presence of a unique molecular identifier marked each TCR cDNA molecule. MiXCR, run by TCRdb on the 5' RACE reads, gives a single entry per CDR3 protein. The sample records approximately 29,000 distinct CDR3 sequences, around 9.2% being singletons. J lost 4 bases, V lost 3 bases, and 8 bases had no gene match. This CDR3 spans 15 amino acids. Germline assignment: CDR1 MNHNS and CDR2 SASEGT. The sequences come from PBMCs, collected at surgery. The J gene is TRBJ2-7, the V gene TRBV6-1; 8 bases fit TRBD2. This clonotype originated in a female donor with early-stage non-small cell lung cancer. The DNA of the CDR3 is TGTGCCAGCAGTGAGCCCGGCGGGAGGACATACGAGCAGTACTTC. Amino acids: CASSEPGGRTYEQYF.